This T cell receptor (beta chain) was observed in a study of T cells in Graves' hyperthyroidism and ophthalmopathy (dated by TCRdb to between 2018 and 2021). Regarding the research as a whole: Peripheral blood samples were taken at initial diagnosis, before any treatment was given. A discovery cohort of about 95 patients, approximately 45 with Graves' ophthalmopathy and roughly 59 with stable Graves' hyperthyroidism, was used to find distinguishing TCR V-J signatures. The 100 discovery patients were divided at random into training and test sets in a 7:3 ratio. Prospective prediction of ophthalmopathy was tested in an independent validation cohort of about 19 hyperthyroidism patients and around 16 patients who later progressed to ophthalmopathy. In roughly six Graves' hyperthyroidism patients, the study also compared T-cell repertoires from thyroid tissue with T-cell repertoires from blood. Once sampling was done, hyperthyroidism patients were given methimazole at a starting dose of 30 mg daily, whereas ophthalmopathy patients were given high-dose intravenous methylprednisolone. According to the paper, TCR Vbeta CDR3 sequencing was carried out on 120 to 150 peripheral blood samples, which came from fewer than 50 ophthalmopathy, 75 or so hyperthyroidism and some 17 progressor patients.

Hyperthyroidism patients were aged 18 to 65 years and newly diagnosed, with disease duration of less than 2 months. Exclusion was applied to patients with uncontrolled infections, other autoimmune diseases, pregnancy or lactation. Clinical symptoms, serum thyroxine and TRAb, thyroid ultrasound, and orbital computed tomography formed the basis for the diagnoses. Blood from progressor patients was drawn when they were first diagnosed with hyperthyroidism, before any ophthalmopathy symptoms appeared. Ficoll-Paque density gradient centrifugation was used to isolate PBMCs from 10 ml of fresh peripheral blood. Patients classed as progressors first received a Graves' hyperthyroidism diagnosis and then went on to develop ophthalmopathy during follow-up. Trizol reagent was used to extract total RNA, and RNA quality was then checked on an Agilent 2100 Bioanalyzer. The TCR beta CDR3 regions were amplified from the RNA transcripts. For the first round of RT-PCR on the TCR CDR3, the HTBI primer set was used together with the Qiagen OneStep RT-PCR kit. Libraries were constructed in a second round of multiplex PCR, after which size selection and purification were performed. Sequencing of the libraries was done on an Illumina HiSeq2000 using paired-end 100 bp reads. Processing in the source paper ran as follows. SOAPnuke was used to process the raw data, removing reads that contained adapters or uncalled bases, had a mean Phred below 15, or lacked an exact match to the constant primer or identifier. High-quality paired reads were merged with COPE v1.2.5, and unique nucleotide sequences were defined as clonotypes. Clonotypes were aligned to IMGT TRBV, TRBD and TRBJ reference segments using MiTCR v1.1. The analysis was restricted to V-J combinations with a frequency above 0.0001, which together covered 98% to 99.2% of the repertoires. The TCS score was defined as F50 (clonal expansion) divided by E x V (chaos), with BLOSUM62-based TCRdist calculated between CDR3 peptides within each V-J. Welch's t-statistics and random forest reduced just over 500 V-J features to roughly 13, which were used in a naive Bayes classifier (R e1071). TCRdb itself trimmed the public reads at Q25 with fastp, ran MiXCR and retained productive beta chains. Rows matching on CDR3 protein sequence are summarized as one entry with the most common DNA and genes. What appears here as the V and J calls and clone size reflects TCRdb's work, not the paper's. This sample is represented by about 290,000 distinct CDR3 sequences; about 14% of them were singletons. Almost 8% of the sample is taken by the ten largest.

This clonotype was recorded a few times. Its antigen remains undetermined. No base qualities exist here, and no much larger clone lies one base off it. The research as a whole found: In validation, progression to ophthalmopathy was predicted by the model with nearly 71% sensitivity and 72% to 85% specificity, a median of roughly 6.4 months before onset. Most expanded thyroid clonotypes (frequency above 0.001) were also found in blood, which suggests that blood repertoires may mirror thyroid immune responses. No statistical method was used to fix the sample size in advance, and group allocation was not hidden from the investigators. Ophthalmopathy was separated from stable hyperthyroidism by a 13 V-J signature model, with over 85% sensitivity and roughly 81% specificity obtained in cross-validation and 80%/75% obtained in testing.

Sequenced sample: blood. This TCR was sampled from a woman younger than 45 with Graves' hyperthyroidism that later progressed to Graves' ophthalmopathy.

The base sequence is TGTGCCACCAGTGACTCTGACGCCGCAACTAATGAAAAACTGTTTTTT. This is translated as CATSDSDAATNEKLFF. Here the chain combines TRBV24-1 and TRBJ1-4; there is no confident call for the D gene. The germline V gene gives CDR1 as KGHDR and CDR2 as SFDVKD. Trimming costs V 4 bases and J 0 bases, and their ends lie 11 bases apart. CDR3 length: 16 amino acids, cysteine to phenylalanine. The read is trimmed to its CDR3 DNA, 48 bases read in frame from base 1.